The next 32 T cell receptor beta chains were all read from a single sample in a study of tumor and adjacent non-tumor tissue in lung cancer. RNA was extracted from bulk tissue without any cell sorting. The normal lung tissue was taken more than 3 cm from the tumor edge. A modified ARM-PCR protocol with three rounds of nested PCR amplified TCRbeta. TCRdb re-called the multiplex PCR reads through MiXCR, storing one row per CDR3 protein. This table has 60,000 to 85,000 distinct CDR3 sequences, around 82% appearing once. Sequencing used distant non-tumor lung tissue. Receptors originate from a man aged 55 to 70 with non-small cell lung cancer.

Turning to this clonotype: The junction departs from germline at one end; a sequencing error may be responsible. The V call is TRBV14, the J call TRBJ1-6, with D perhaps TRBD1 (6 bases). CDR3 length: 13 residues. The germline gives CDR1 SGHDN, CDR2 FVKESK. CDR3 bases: TGTGCCAGCTGCCAAGGGGGATCTTTAAGCACCCAGTTT. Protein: CASCQGGSLSTQF.

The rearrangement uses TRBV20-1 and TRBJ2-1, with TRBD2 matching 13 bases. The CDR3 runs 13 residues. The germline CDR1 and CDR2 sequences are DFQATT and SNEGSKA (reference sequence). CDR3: CSPGLAGNNEQFF. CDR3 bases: TGCAGCCCGGGACTAGCGGGGAACAATGAGCAGTTCTTC.

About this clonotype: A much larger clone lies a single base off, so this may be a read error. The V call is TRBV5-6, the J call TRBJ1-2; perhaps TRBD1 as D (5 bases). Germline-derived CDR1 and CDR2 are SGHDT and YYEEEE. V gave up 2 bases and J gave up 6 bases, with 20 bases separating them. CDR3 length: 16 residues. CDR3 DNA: TGTGCCAGCAGCTTTTTAGGAGGGGCCGATCGCCATGGCTACACCTTC. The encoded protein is CASSFLGGADRHGYTF.

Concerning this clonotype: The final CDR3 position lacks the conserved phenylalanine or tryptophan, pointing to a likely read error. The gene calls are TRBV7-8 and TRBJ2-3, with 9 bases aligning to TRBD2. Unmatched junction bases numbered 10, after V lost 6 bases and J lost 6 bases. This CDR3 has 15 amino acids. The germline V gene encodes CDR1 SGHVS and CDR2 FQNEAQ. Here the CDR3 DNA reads TGTGCCAGCAGTTATAGCGGGAGAGACACGGATACGCAGTATTTG. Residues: CASSYSGRDTDTQYL.

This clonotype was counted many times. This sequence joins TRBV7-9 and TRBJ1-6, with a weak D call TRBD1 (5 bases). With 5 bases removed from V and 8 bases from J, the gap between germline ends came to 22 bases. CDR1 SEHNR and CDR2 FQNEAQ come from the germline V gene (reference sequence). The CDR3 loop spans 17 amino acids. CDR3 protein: CASSTGSRDPIDSPLHF. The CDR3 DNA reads TGTGCCAGCAGCACAGGTTCCCGGGACCCGATCGATTCACCCCTCCACTTT.

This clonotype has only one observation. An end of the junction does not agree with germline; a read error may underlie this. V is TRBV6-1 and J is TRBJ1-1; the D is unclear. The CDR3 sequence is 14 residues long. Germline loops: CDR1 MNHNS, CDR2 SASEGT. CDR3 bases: TGTGCCAGCAGTGCGCAAGGCGAGGCCGCTGAAGATTTCTTT. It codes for CASSAQGEAAEDFF.

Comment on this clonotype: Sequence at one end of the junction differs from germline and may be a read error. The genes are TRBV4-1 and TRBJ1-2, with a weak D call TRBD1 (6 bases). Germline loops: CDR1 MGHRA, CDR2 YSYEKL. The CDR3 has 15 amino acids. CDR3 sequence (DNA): TGCGCCAGCATCCAAGTTTTGGGGGCACACCATGGCTACACCTTC. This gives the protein CASIQVLGAHHGYTF.

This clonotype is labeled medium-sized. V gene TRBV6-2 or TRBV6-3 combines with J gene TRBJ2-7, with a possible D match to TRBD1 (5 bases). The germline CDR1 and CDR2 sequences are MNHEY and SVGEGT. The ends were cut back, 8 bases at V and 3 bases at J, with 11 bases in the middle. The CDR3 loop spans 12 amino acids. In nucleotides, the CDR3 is TGTGCCAGCGGACCACAGGACTACGAGCAGTACTTC. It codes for CASGPQDYEQYF.

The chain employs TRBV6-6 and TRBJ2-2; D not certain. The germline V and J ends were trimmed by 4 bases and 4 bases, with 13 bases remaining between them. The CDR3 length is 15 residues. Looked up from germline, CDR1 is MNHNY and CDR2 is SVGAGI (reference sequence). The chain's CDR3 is CASSCLAAITGELFF. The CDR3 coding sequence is TGTGCCAGCAGTTGCTTAGCAGCGATCACCGGGGAGCTGTTTTTT.

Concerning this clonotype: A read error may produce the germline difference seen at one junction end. The CDR3 sequence is CASSNTNYEQYF. CDR3 sequence (DNA): TGTGCCAGCAGTAACACAAACTACGAACAGTACTTC. The chain combines TRBV28 with TRBJ2-7; the D is unclear. Germline V gene data show CDR1 as MDHEN and CDR2 as SYDVKM. The CDR3 covers 12 residues. The full variable domain, completed using reference TRBV28 and TRBJ2-7, is DVKVTQSSRYLVKRTGEKVFLECVQDMDHENMFWYRQDPGLGLRLIYFSYDVKMKEKGDIPEGYSVSREKKERFSLILESASTNQTSMYLCASSNTNYEQYFGPGTRLTVT.

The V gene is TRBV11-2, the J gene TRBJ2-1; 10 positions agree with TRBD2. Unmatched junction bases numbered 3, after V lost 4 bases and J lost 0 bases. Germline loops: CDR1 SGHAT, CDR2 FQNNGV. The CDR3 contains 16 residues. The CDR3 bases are TGTGCCAGCAGCTCCGCTAGCGGGAGCTCCTACAATGAGCAGTTCTTC. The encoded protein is CASSSASGSSYNEQFF.

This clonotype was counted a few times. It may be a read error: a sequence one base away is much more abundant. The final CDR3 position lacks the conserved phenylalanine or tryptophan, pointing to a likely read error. Written as DNA, the CDR3 is TGTGCCAGCAGTTTTGGGTATGAGCAGTTCATC. This gives the protein CASSFGYEQFI. The chain joins TRBV6-5 to TRBJ2-1; D not resolved. Germline-derived CDR1 and CDR2 are MNHEY and SVGAGI. V was shortened by 4 bases and J by 8 bases, with 6 bases between the two germline ends. CDR3 length equals 11 residues.

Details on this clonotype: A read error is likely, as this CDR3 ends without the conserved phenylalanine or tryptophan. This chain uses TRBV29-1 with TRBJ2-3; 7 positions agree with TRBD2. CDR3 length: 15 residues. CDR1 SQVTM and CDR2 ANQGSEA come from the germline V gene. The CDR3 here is CCVVAGAGSTDTQYS. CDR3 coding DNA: TGCTGCGTTGTTGCGGGAGCGGGTAGTACAGATACGCAGTATTCT.

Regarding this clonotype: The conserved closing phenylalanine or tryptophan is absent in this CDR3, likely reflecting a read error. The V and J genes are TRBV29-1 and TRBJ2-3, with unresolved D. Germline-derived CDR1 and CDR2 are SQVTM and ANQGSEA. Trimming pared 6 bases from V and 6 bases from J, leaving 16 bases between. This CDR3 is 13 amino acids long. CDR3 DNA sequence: TGCAGCGTCGGAGAGCAGGCTGCTGATACGCAGTATCTT. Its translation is CSVGEQAADTQYL.

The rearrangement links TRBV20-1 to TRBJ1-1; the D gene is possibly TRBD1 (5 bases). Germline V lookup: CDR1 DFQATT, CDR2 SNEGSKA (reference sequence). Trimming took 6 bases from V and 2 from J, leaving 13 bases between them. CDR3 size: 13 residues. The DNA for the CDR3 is TGCAGTGCGACGGACACCTCTAACACTGAAGCTTTCTTT. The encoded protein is CSATDTSNTEAFF.

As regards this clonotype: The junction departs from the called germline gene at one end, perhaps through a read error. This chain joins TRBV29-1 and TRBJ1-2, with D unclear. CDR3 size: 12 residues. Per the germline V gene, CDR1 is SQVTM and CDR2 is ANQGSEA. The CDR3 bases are TGCAGCGTGACAAAAACTAACTATGGTTACACCTTC. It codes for CSVTKTNYGYTF.

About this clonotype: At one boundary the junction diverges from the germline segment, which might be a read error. CDR3 in DNA: TGTGCAAGCAGCTCCCGAACAAGTGCCGAGCAGTTCTTC. Its translation: CASSSRTSAEQFF. The V gene is TRBV11-2, the J gene TRBJ2-1; D remains unclear. Germline CDR1 SGHAT, CDR2 FQNNGV. The CDR3 covers 13 residues.

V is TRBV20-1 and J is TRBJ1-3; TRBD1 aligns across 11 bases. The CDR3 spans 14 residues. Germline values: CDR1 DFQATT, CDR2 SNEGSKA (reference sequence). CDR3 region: CNALDRGLGNTIYF. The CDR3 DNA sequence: TGCAATGCACTGGACAGGGGGCTCGGAAACACCATATATTTT.

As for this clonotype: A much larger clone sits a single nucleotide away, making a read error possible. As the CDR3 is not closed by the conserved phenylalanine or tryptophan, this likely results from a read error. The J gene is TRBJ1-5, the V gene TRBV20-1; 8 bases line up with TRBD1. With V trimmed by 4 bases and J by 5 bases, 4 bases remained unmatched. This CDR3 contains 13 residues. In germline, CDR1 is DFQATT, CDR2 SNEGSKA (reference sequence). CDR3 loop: CSATGGRDQPQHY. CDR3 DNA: TGCAGTGCTACAGGGGGCCGTGATCAGCCCCAGCATTAT.

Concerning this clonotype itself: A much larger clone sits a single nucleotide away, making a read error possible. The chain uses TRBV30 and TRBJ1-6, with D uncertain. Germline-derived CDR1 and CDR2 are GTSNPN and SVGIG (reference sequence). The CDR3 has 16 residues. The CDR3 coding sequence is TGTGCCTGGGCGCAAAAAATTGGGATTTCTAATTCAGCCCTCCACTTT. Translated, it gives CAWAQKIGISNSALHF.

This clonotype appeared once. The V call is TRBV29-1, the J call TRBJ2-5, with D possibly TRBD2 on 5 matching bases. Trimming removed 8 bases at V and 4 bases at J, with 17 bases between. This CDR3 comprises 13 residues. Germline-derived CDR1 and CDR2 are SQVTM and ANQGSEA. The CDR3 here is CSFGLVEGETQYF. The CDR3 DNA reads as TGCAGCTTTGGGTTAGTAGAGGGAGAGACCCAGTACTTC.

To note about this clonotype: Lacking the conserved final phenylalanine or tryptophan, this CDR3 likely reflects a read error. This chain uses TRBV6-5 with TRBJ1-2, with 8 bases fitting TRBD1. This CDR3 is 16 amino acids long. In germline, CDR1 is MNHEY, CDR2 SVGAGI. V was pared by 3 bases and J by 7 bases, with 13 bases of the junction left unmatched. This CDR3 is CASSYGQGARLSGYTI. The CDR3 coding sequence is TGTGCCAGCAGTTATGGGCAGGGGGCCCGATTAAGTGGCTACACCATC.

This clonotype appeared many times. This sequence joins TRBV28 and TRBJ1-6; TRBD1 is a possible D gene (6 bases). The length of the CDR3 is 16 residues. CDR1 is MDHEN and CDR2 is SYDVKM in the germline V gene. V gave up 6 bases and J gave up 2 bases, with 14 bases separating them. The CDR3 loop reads CASRQTGSTYNSPLHF. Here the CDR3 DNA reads TGTGCCAGCAGACAAACAGGGAGCACCTATAATTCACCCCTCCACTTT.

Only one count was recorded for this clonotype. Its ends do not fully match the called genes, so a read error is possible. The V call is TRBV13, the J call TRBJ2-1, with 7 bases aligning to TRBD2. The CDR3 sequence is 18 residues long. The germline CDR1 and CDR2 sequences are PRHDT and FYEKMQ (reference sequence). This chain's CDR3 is CDSSPGLPDRSSYNEQFF. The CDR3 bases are TGTGACAGCAGCCCGGGACTACCTGACCGCAGCTCCTACAATGAGCAGTTCTTC.

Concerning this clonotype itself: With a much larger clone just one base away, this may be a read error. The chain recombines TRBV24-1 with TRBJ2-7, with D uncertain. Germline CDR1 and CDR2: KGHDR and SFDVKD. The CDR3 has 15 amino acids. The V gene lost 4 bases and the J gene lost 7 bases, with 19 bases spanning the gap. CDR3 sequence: CATSDGSLITQEQYF. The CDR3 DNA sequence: TGTGCCACCAGTGACGGCTCGCTGATAACGCAGGAGCAGTACTTC.

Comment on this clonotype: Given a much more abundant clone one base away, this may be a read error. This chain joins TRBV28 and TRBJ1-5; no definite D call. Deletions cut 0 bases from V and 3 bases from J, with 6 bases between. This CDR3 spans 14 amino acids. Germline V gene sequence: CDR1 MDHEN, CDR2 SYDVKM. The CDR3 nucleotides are TGTGCCAGCAGTTTATGGGATAACAATCAGCCCCAGCATTTT. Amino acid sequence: CASSLWDNNQPQHF.

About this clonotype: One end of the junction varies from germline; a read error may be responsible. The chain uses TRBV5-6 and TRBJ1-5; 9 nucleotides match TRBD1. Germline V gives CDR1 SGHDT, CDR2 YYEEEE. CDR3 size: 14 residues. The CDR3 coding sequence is TGTACCGGAAGACCGGGACAGGGTTATCAGTCCCAGCATTTT. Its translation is CTGRPGQGYQSQHF.

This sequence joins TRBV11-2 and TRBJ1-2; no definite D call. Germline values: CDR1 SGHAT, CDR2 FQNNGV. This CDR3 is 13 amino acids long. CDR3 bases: TGTGTCAGTAGCTACCAATTGGACTATGGCTACACCTTC. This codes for CVSSYQLDYGYTF.

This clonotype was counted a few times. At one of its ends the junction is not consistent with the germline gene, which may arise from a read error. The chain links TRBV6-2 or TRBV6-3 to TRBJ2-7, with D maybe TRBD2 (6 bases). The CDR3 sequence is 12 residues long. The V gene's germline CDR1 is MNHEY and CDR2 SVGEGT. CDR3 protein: CASGPQDYDQYF. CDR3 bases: TGTGCCAGTGGACCACAGGACTACGACCAGTACTTC.

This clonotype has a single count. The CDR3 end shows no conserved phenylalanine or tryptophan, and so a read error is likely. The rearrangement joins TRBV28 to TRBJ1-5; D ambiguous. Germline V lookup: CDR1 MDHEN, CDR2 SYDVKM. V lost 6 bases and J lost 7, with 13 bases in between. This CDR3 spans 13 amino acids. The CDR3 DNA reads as TGTGCCAGCAGCCAAGGCCCCGGCCAGCCCCAGCATCTT. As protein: CASSQGPGQPQHL.

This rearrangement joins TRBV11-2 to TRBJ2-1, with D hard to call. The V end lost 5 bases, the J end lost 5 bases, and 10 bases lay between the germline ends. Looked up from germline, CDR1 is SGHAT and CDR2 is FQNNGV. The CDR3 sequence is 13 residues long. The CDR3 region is CASSRSRNNEQFF. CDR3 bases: TGTGCCAGCAGCCGGAGCAGGAACAATGAGCAGTTCTTC.

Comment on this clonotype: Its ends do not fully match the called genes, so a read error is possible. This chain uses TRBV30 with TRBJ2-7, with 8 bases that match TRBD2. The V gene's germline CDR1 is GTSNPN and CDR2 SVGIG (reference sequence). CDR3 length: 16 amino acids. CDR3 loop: CVWSGRPCGGPYEQYF. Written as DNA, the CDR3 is TGTGTCTGGAGTGGACGGCCTTGCGGGGGGCCCTACGAGCAGTACTTC.